This is a list of T cell receptor beta chains from one sample in a study of blood T cell repertoires in COVID-19. Sequencing used immunoSEQ multiplex PCR; TCRdb keeps in-frame clones, though not all of them. The repertoire holds 80,000 or so clones, with about 87% as singletons. The sample comprised peripheral blood. The receptors derive from a human donor in a cohort sampled during active COVID-19. Each CDR3 is given with its conserved first and last residue. The D gene is left open where the match is weak. Rows may omit the clone size; those that give it use once, few, many or a size class.

v_gene	len	d_gene	j_gene	abundance	CDR3nt	CDR3aa
TRBV3-1/TRBV3-2	15	.	TRBJ1-2	.	TGTGCCAGCAGCCAAGATCGGCGACAGGTTAATGGCTACACCTTC	CASSQDRRQVNGYTF
TRBV9	16	.	TRBJ1-3	once	TGTGCCAGCAGCGTAGATCTCCGGGGCTCTGGAAACACCATATATTTT	CASSVDLRGSGNTIYF
TRBV19	12	TRBD2	TRBJ2-7	.	TGTGCCAGCCCGGGGGGGTCCTACGAGCAGTACTTC	CASPGGSYEQYF
TRBV29-1	10	TRBD1	TRBJ1-2	.	TGCAGCACCGACAGGGATGGCTACACCTTC	CSTDRDGYTF
TRBV10-3	15	.	TRBJ2-2	few	TGTGCCATCAAGCTAGGTCGGGGTGGCACCGGGGAGCTGTTTTTT	CAIKLGRGGTGELFF
TRBV4-1	19	.	TRBJ1-4	.	TGCGCCAGCAGCCATGAATCAGTTGATGTCGCAGGGGAAAATGAAAAACTGTTTTTT	CASSHESVDVAGENEKLFF
TRBV5-8	14	TRBD2	TRBJ2-7	.	TGTGCCAGCAGCTCTCTAGCGGGAGACGACGAGCAGTACTTC	CASSSLAGDDEQYF
TRBV29-1	13	.	TRBJ1-3	.	TGCAGCGTTGAAACGGTCTCTGGAAACACCATATATTTT	CSVETVSGNTIYF
TRBV4-2	16	.	TRBJ1-2	.	TGTGCCAGCAGCCAAGAAATCCCCCAGGGCTACTATGGCTACACCTTC	CASSQEIPQGYYGYTF
TRBV12-5	19	TRBD2	TRBJ2-2	.	TGTGCTAGTGGTTTGTTTCGTAAAATCCAGCGGGAAAACACCGGGGAGCTGTTTTTT	CASGLFRKIQRENTGELFF